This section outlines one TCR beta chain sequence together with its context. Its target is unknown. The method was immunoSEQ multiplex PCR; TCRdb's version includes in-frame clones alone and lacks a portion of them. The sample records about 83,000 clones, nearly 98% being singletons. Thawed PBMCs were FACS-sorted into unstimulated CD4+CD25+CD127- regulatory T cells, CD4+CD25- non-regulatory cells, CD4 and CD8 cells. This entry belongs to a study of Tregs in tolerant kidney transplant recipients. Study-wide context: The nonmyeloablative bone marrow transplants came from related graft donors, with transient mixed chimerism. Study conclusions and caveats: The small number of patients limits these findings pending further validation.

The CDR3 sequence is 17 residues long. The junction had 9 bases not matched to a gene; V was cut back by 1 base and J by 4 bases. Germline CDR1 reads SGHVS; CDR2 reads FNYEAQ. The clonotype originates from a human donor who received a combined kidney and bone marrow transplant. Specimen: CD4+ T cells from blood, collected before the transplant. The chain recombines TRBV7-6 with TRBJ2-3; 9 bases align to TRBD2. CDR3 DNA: TGTGCCAGCAGCTTAGTAGTAGCGCGGGGGGGCCCAGATACGCAGTATTTT. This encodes CASSLVVARGGPDTQYF. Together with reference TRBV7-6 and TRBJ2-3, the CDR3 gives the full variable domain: GAGVSQSPRYKVTKRGQDVALRCDPISGHVSLYWYRQALGQGPEFLTYFNYEAQQDKSGLPNDRFSAERPEGSISTLTIQRTEQRDSAMYRCASSLVVARGGPDTQYFGPGTRLTVL.